This T cell receptor beta chain came from a study of shared clonotypes between healthy human individuals. As for the study in general: A couple of women and a few men aged 18 to 49 made up the donors.

Method: immunoSEQ multiplex PCR; TCRdb's copy keeps in-frame clones and lacks some. The sample has 450,000 to 550,000 clones; approximately 85% are singletons. CDR3 size: 15 residues. Trimming removed 4 bases at V and 2 bases at J, with 12 bases between. Looked up from germline, CDR1 is SEHNR and CDR2 is FQNEAQ (reference sequence). Sequencing input: PBMCs. The sequence came from a woman aged 40 to 49 in good health. Some clones in this sample may be carry-over from other donors' samples. This rearrangement joins TRBV7-9 to TRBJ1-3; D is unclear. CDR3 loop: CASSSQTRTGNTIYF. The CDR3 DNA reads as TGTGCCAGCAGCTCCCAGACGCGGACTGGAAACACCATATATTTT.